What follows is one T cell receptor (beta chain) and its context. Replicate PCRs for sorted subsets used around 190 ng DNA; this equaled 25,000 to 35,000 T cell genomes. Assay: immunoSEQ multiplex PCR; the TCRdb copy retains only in-frame clones and omits some. The sample shows 950,000 to 1,300,000 clones, around 74% of them seen only once. The data were obtained in a study of shared clonotypes between healthy human individuals. Nashville, Tennessee was home to all donors, each a Caucasian adult. CDR1 and CDR2 (germline): SGDLS, YYNGEE. Trimming took 0 bases from V and 2 from J; bases not matched to a gene: 3. There are 16 residues in the CDR3.

The V and J genes are TRBV9 and TRBJ1-3; TRBD1 matches at 9 bases. Sequencing input: memory CD4+ T cells sorted from blood. Indicated subset: CD45RA-negative fraction. This receptor was identified in a man aged 18 to 30 in good health. CDR3 sequence: CASSVGGTGTGNTIYF. In DNA, the CDR3 is TGTGCCAGCAGCGTAGGAGGGACAGGGACTGGAAACACCATATATTTT.